This TCR beta chain is from a study of beta chain features in type 1 diabetes. Overall study results and limits: Short templates might get an advantage during PCR, and this would be equal in patients and controls. In every one of the four CD4+ subsets, TCRB CDR3s were moderately but significantly shorter in Type 1 diabetes patients. Insertions at VDJ junctions were less frequent in type 1 diabetes patients. These patients also deleted more nucleotides at the same junctions.

Cell sorting via CD45RO/CCR7/CD25/CD127/CD95/CD27 was performed to obtain CD4+ naive, central memory, regulatory and stem cell-like memory cells. V lost 2 bases, J lost 4 bases, and 9 bases lay in between. This CDR3 is built from 14 residues. The germline gives CDR1 MDHEN, CDR2 SYDVKM. This clone has a handful of counts. The antigen remains unidentified. The isolated RNA, all of it, was reverse transcribed, so expressed TCRB transcripts were what got sequenced. Assay: immunoSEQ multiplex PCR; the TCRdb copy retains only in-frame clones and omits some. The table has a few hundred thousand clones, approximately 25% seen once.

The specimen was naive CD4+ T cells from blood. This chain joins TRBV28 and TRBJ2-1, with D possibly TRBD1 on 5 matching bases. The sequence was obtained from a woman aged 25-40 years with type 1 diabetes. This CDR3 reads CASSLATEYNEQFF. The CDR3 DNA sequence: TGTGCCAGCAGTTTAGCGACAGAATACAATGAGCAGTTCTTC.